This T cell receptor (beta chain) was profiled in a study of radiation and T cells in renal cell carcinoma. The wider study: Nephrectomy followed 15 Gy stereotactic body radiation by 4 weeks.

The data were produced by immunoSEQ multiplex PCR, yet TCRdb's version contains in-frame clones alone and is incomplete. Of 100,000 to 150,000 clones listed, 70% to 90% are singletons. Germline trimming cut 0 bases from V and 6 bases from J; bases unmatched to any gene: 9. This CDR3 region has 17 residues. Germline V gene data show CDR1 as SGDLS and CDR2 as YYNGEE. Time point denoted: blood 2 weeks post-SBRT. Treatment described: 15 Gy SBRT to primary tumor, nephrectomy 4 weeks later. Overall study findings and caveats: Without pretreatment biopsies, baseline tumor clonotype presence was undetermined.

On this clone itself: Antigen: not known.

The TCR sequence derives from an older woman with renal cell carcinoma. This material consisted of blood, taken from a patient whose treatment included radiotherapy and nephrectomy. The rearrangement joins TRBV9 to TRBJ2-1; TRBD2 matches 10 bases. CDR3 in amino acids: CASSVVGTSVMINEQFF. CDR3 in DNA: TGTGCCAGCAGCGTAGTTGGGACTAGCGTAATGATCAATGAGCAGTTCTTC. The whole variable domain, filled in from reference TRBV9 and TRBJ2-1, reads DSGVTQTPKHLITATGQRVTLRCSPRSGDLSVYWYQQSLDQGLQFLIQYYNGEERAKGNILERFSAQQFPDLHSELNLSSLELGDSALYFCASSVVGTSVMINEQFFGPGTRLTVL.